This TCR beta chain was observed in a study of CD8 T cells in Susac syndrome. Study details: When blood was drawn, the patients with Susac syndrome were therapy-naive, on corticosteroids, or on intravenous immunoglobulin alone. General study results and limits: By the study's own acknowledgment, its TCR sequencing and HLA analysis included relatively few individuals.

Concerning this clonotype: Antigen: not known.

CDR1 SQVTM and CDR2 ANQGSEA come from the germline V gene. This CDR3 contains 15 residues. V was clipped by 6 bases and J by 0 bases, with 15 bases between them. The RNA input was roughly 0.5 to 1 ug, and it was reverse transcribed with random hexamers. TCRdb itself ran the immunoSEQ multiplex PCR reads through MiXCR, one entry per CDR3 protein. The table includes more than 100,000 distinct CDR3 sequences, roughly 95% detected once. This clonotype was obtained from a human donor with Susac syndrome. This sequence joins TRBV29-1 and TRBJ1-3; D is ambiguous. The source material was CD4+ T cells from PBMCs. The CDR3 coding sequence is TGCAGCGTGGCCCCGGTTACTAGCTCTGGAAACACCATATATTTT. It translates to CSVAPVTSSGNTIYF. Complete variable domain (other parts from reference TRBV29-1 and TRBJ1-3): SAVISQKPSRDICQRGTSLTIQCQVDSQVTMMFWYRQQPGQSLTLIATANQGSEATYESGFVIDKFPISRPNLTFSTLTVSNMSPEDSSIYLCSVAPVTSSGNTIYFGEGSWLTVV.